Shown below are 25 T cell receptor beta chains from a single sample sequenced in a study of OX40 agonist ivuxolimab in advanced cancers. Generated by immunoSEQ multiplex PCR, the TCRdb table keeps only in-frame clones and is missing some. The data show 45,000 to 60,000 clones, 85% to 90% seen once. Sequencing was performed on CD4+ or CD8+ T cells sorted from blood, taken in a trial of the OX40 agonist ivuxolimab. These receptors all stem from an adult with an advanced solid tumor such as melanoma, head and neck, liver or kidney cancer.

CDR3 sequence: CAWSATHRAGYTF. For the CDR3, the DNA is TGTGCCTGGAGTGCTACGCACAGGGCTGGCTACACCTTC. The J gene is TRBJ1-2, the V gene TRBV30, with D possibly matching TRBD1 (6 bases). The V end was cut by 1 base, the J end by 7 bases, with 13 bases between. Per the germline V gene, CDR1 is GTSNPN and CDR2 is SVGIG (reference sequence). This CDR3 has 13 amino acids.

Only a few counts were recorded for this clone. The chain couples TRBV7-6 to TRBJ2-7; D may be TRBD1 or TRBD2 (7 bases each). Germline V gene data show CDR1 as SGHVS and CDR2 as FNYEAQ. This CDR3 comprises 15 residues. Trimming pared 5 bases from V and 7 bases from J, leaving 21 bases between. DNA for the CDR3: TGTGCCAGCAGCCGCCGACAGGGCGGGGAGGGGGAGCAGTACTTC. Translated, it gives CASSRRQGGEGEQYF.

The rearrangement uses TRBV13 and TRBJ1-4, with TRBD1 matching over 12 bases. This CDR3 comprises 17 residues. Trimming at V came to 0 bases and at J to 7 bases, leaving 6 bases not matched to a gene. Germline V gene sequence: CDR1 PRHDT, CDR2 FYEKMQ (reference sequence). Here the CDR3 reads CASSLGGTGGMSEKLFF. The CDR3 DNA sequence: TGTGCCAGCAGCTTAGGGGGGACAGGGGGCATGAGTGAAAAACTGTTTTTT.

The chain has TRBV6-5 and TRBJ1-5; D remains ambiguous. Trimming shortened V by 2 bases and J by 8 bases, and 10 bases separated the two germline ends. CDR1 is MNHEY, CDR2 SVGAGI, per germline. The CDR3 is made up of 13 amino acids. The CDR3 sequence is CASSYGAVEPQHF. In nucleotides, the CDR3 is TGTGCCAGCAGTTACGGCGCGGTCGAGCCCCAGCATTTT.

This rearrangement joins TRBV4-3 to TRBJ2-4; 8 nucleotides line up with TRBD1. Germline V CDR1 and CDR2: LGHNA, YSLEER. The junction had 4 bases not matched to a gene; V was cut back by 0 bases and J by 0 bases. The CDR3 sequence is 17 residues long. CDR3 in DNA: TGCGCCAGCAGCCAAGATCAGGGGGCGACAGCCAAAAACATTCAGTACTTC. Its translation: CASSQDQGATAKNIQYF.

The V gene is TRBV4-3, the J gene TRBJ1-2, with 9 bases matching TRBD1. The germline CDR1 and CDR2 sequences are LGHNA and YSLEER. J gave up 8 bases and V 4 bases, and 5 bases lay outside the gene matches. This CDR3 has 13 residues. The CDR3 DNA follows: TGCGCCAGCAGCCCGAGACAGGGGGAAGGCTACACCTTC. Encoded protein: CASSPRQGEGYTF.

The CDR3, as DNA: TGTGCCTGGACAGGGGGCGCGGAAGGCTACACCTTC. Translation gives CAWTGGAEGYTF. The chain carries TRBV30 and TRBJ1-2, with 8 bases fitting TRBD1. The CDR3 runs to 12 residues. The germline V gene has CDR1 GTSNPN and CDR2 SVGIG (reference sequence). Germline trimming cut 4 bases from V and 8 bases from J; bases unmatched to any gene: 6.

The CDR3 spells CASSQGIAYEQYF. The CDR3 region has the DNA TGCGCCAGCAGCCAAGGGATAGCCTACGAGCAGTACTTC. V is TRBV4-1 and J is TRBJ2-7; D call uncertain. The germline V gene encodes CDR1 MGHRA and CDR2 YSYEKL. The germline V and J ends were trimmed by 1 base and 2 bases, with 6 bases remaining between them. The CDR3 loop spans 13 amino acids.

This clone qualifies as medium-sized. The rearrangement links TRBV25-1 to TRBJ1-4, with 9 bases fitting TRBD1. Trimming took 6 bases from V and 6 from J; bases not matched to a gene: 5. Germline V gene sequence: CDR1 MGHDK, CDR2 SYGVNS. The CDR3 is made up of 14 amino acids. CDR3 in amino acids: CASSWTGEYEKLFF. CDR3 sequence (DNA): TGTGCCAGCAGCTGGACAGGGGAGTATGAAAAACTGTTTTTT.

The chain has TRBV5-6 and TRBJ1-1; D remains unclear. CDR3 length: 13 amino acids. Trimming removed 4 bases at V and 4 bases at J, with 11 bases between. Germline V CDR1 and CDR2: SGHDT, YYEEEE. The CDR3, as DNA: TGTGCCAGCAGCCCGACGCCTGGCACTGAAGCTTTCTTT. This translates into CASSPTPGTEAFF.

V usage is TRBV5-8 and J usage is TRBJ2-3, with 8 bases aligning to TRBD1. The CDR3 is 17 residues long. The V segment lost 0 bases and the J segment 0 bases; nucleotides outside the gene matches: 6. Germline lookup yields CDR1 SGHTS and CDR2 YDEGEE. Here the CDR3 reads CASSLVSGGGSTDTQYF. CDR3 DNA: TGTGCCAGCAGCTTGGTCTCAGGGGGCGGTAGCACAGATACGCAGTATTTT.

The gene calls are TRBV9 and TRBJ2-5; tentative D call: TRBD1 (6 bases). The V gene lost 3 bases and the J gene lost 2 bases, with 14 bases spanning the gap. Germline V CDR1 and CDR2: SGDLS, YYNGEE. CDR3 length: 15 residues. The CDR3 DNA is TGTGCCAGCAGCGGAACGGGACACCCACAAGAGACCCAGTACTTC. It specifies CASSGTGHPQETQYF.

This clone was found once. The V and J genes are TRBV30 and TRBJ2-1; perhaps TRBD1 as D (6 bases). Germline V gives CDR1 GTSNPN, CDR2 SVGIG (reference sequence). V was cut by 0 bases and J by 1 base, with 7 bases left in between. The CDR3 runs to 14 residues. DNA for the CDR3: TGTGCCTGGAGTGTAGGGGGATCCTACAATGAGCAGTTCTTC. This sequence encodes CAWSVGGSYNEQFF.

The V gene is TRBV4-3, the J gene TRBJ2-6; D is unclear. The CDR3 loop spans 17 amino acids. Looked up from germline, CDR1 is LGHNA and CDR2 is YSLEER. V was clipped by 0 bases and J by 0 bases, with 9 bases between them. DNA of the CDR3: TGCGCCAGCAGCCAAGATCAGGCTTACTCTGGGGCCAACGTCCTGACTTTC. Residues: CASSQDQAYSGANVLTF.

This chain links TRBV14 with TRBJ2-3, with D unclear. Germline V gene sequence: CDR1 SGHDN, CDR2 FVKESK. The CDR3 contains 15 residues. The V gene lost 4 bases and the J gene lost 0 bases, with 11 bases spanning the gap. CDR3 DNA sequence: TGTGCCAGCAGCCCCCGTAGGATTAGCACAGATACGCAGTATTTT. The encoded protein is CASSPRRISTDTQYF.

The genes are TRBV27 and TRBJ2-3; TRBD2 agrees at 8 bases. The germline V gene has CDR1 MNHEY and CDR2 SMNVEV (reference sequence). The CDR3 consists of 18 residues. Germline trimming cut 9 bases from V and 0 bases from J; bases unmatched to any gene: 17. The CDR3, as DNA: TGTGCCAGTTGTTTGTTGAGTAGCGGGGTACCTAGCACAGATACGCAGTATTTT. It is translated as CASCLLSSGVPSTDTQYF.

The V call is TRBV18, the J call TRBJ1-3; the D is unclear. Germline lookup yields CDR1 KGHSH and CDR2 LQKENI. The CDR3 has 15 residues. Deletions cut 6 bases from V and 7 bases from J, with 19 bases between. The CDR3 protein is CASSPDGEAWNTIYF. The CDR3 DNA follows: TGTGCCAGCTCGCCCGACGGGGAGGCCTGGAACACCATATATTTT. Full variable domain (missing parts from reference TRBV18 and TRBJ1-3): NAGVMQNPRHLVRRRGQEARLRCSPMKGHSHVYWYRQLPEEGLKFMVYLQKENIIDESGMPKERFSAEFPKEGPSILRIQQVVRGDSAAYFCASSPDGEAWNTIYFGEGSWLTVV.

Only one count was recorded for this clone. The rearrangement joins TRBV6-5 to TRBJ2-1; 10 positions match TRBD2. CDR1 and CDR2 from the germline V gene are MNHEY and SVGAGI. Trimming took 8 bases from V and 3 from J; bases not matched to a gene: 1. The CDR3 sequence is 13 residues long. CDR3 sequence (DNA): TGTGCCAGCGGGACTAGCGACTACAATGAGCAGTTCTTC. Encoded protein: CASGTSDYNEQFF.

J is TRBJ1-1 and V is TRBV7-8; D is unclear. Germline CDR1 is SGHVS and CDR2 is FQNEAQ. The CDR3 contains 16 residues. Trimming shortened V by 4 bases and J by 1 base, and 16 bases separated the two germline ends. The CDR3 loop is CASSYPPTGKNTEAFF. The DNA of the CDR3 is TGTGCCAGCAGCTACCCCCCCACGGGCAAGAACACTGAAGCTTTCTTT.

This chain connects TRBV27 to TRBJ2-7; 11 nucleotides agree with TRBD2. The V segment lost 5 bases and the J segment 4 bases; nucleotides outside the gene matches: 4. Germline values: CDR1 MNHEY, CDR2 SMNVEV (reference sequence). The CDR3 has 14 residues. CDR3 sequence reads: CASSPGLAAYEQYF. CDR3 nucleotide sequence: TGTGCCAGCAGTCCGGGACTAGCGGCGTACGAGCAGTACTTC.

This rearrangement joins TRBV6-5 to TRBJ1-2; D unresolved. Germline V gene sequence: CDR1 MNHEY, CDR2 SVGAGI. Between the trimmed V and J ends, which lost 0 bases and 6 bases, there was a span of 8 bases. The CDR3 has 13 amino acids. CDR3 sequence: CASSYSPGHGYTF. CDR3 DNA sequence: TGTGCCAGCAGTTACTCCCCCGGCCATGGCTACACCTTC.

The chain joins TRBV7-9 to TRBJ1-5; D not resolved. The CDR3 extends over 14 amino acids. Per the germline V gene, CDR1 is SEHNR and CDR2 is FQNEAQ (reference sequence). V was shortened by 5 bases and J by 2 bases, with 10 bases between the two germline ends. CDR3 bases: TGTGCCAGCAGCAACATGGTTCGCAATCAGCCCCAGCATTTT. This sequence encodes CASSNMVRNQPQHF.

This clone was counted a single time. This chain links TRBV27 with TRBJ2-5, with D tentatively TRBD2 (6 bases). The CDR3 is 16 amino acids. Per the germline V gene, CDR1 is MNHEY and CDR2 is SMNVEV (reference sequence). The germline V and J ends were trimmed by 5 bases and 1 base, with 17 bases remaining between them. CDR3 amino acids: CASSPHLGSTQETQYF. The CDR3 DNA follows: TGTGCCAGCAGTCCCCACCTCGGGAGCACCCAAGAGACCCAGTACTTC.

This chain uses TRBV9 with TRBJ1-3, with D hard to call. This CDR3 has 15 residues. V was trimmed by 3 bases and J by 0 bases, leaving 10 bases between them. CDR1 is SGDLS and CDR2 is YYNGEE in the germline V gene. CDR3 amino acids: CASSAGGGSGNTIYF. Here the CDR3 DNA reads TGTGCCAGCAGCGCCGGCGGAGGCTCTGGAAACACCATATATTTT.

The chain recombines TRBV9 with TRBJ1-5; 8 bases fit TRBD1. This CDR3 contains 14 residues. From germline, CDR1 is SGDLS and CDR2 YYNGEE. After removal of 4 bases from V and 3 bases from J, the junction contained 3 bases not matched to a gene. The CDR3 reads CASSRDRFNQPQHF. CDR3 DNA sequence: TGTGCCAGCAGCCGGGACAGGTTCAATCAGCCCCAGCATTTT.